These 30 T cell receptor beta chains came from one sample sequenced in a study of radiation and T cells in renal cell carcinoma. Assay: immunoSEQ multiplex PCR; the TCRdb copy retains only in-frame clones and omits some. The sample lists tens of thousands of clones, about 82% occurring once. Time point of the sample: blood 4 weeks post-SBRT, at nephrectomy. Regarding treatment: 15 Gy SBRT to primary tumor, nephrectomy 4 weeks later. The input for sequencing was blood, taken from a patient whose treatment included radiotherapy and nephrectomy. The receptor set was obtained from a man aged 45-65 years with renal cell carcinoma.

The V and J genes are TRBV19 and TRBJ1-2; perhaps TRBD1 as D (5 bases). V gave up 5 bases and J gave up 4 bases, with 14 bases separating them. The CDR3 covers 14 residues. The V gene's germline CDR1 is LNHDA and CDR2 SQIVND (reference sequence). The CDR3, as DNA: TGTGCCAGTAGTTATGCAGGGACGGGCTATGGCTACACCTTC. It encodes CASSYAGTGYGYTF.

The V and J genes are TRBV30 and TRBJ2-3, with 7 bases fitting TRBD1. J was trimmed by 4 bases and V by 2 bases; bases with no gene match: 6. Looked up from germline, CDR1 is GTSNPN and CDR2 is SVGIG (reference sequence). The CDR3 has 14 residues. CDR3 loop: CAWSLGGPSDTQYF. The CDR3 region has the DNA TGTGCCTGGAGTTTAGGGGGCCCTTCAGATACGCAGTATTTT.

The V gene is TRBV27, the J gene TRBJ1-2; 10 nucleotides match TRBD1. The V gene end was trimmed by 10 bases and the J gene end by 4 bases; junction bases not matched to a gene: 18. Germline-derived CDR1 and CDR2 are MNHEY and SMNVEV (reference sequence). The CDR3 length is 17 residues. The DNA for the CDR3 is TGTGCCACTACACCTATATCCGGGACAGGGGACCTCTATGGCTACACCTTC. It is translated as CATTPISGTGDLYGYTF.

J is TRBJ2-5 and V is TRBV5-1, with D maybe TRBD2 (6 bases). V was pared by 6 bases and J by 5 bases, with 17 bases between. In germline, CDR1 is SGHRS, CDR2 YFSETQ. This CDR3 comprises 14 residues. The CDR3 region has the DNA TGCGCCAGCAACGAGCCGGGGGTTGGGGAGACCCAGTACTTC. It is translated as CASNEPGVGETQYF. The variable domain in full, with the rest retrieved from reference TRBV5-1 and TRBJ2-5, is KAGVTQTPRYLIKTRGQQVTLSCSPISGHRSVSWYQQTPGQGLQFLFEYFSETQRNKGNFPGRFSGRQFSNSRSEMNVSTLELGDSALYLCASNEPGVGETQYFGPGTRLLVL.

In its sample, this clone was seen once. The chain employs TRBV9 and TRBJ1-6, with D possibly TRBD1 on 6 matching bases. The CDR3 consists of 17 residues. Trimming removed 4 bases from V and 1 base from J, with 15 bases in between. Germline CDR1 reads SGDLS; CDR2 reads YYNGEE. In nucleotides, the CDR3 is TGTGCCAGCAGCACACGTGGGGGCCCTTCCTATAATTCACCCCTCCACTTT. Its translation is CASSTRGGPSYNSPLHF. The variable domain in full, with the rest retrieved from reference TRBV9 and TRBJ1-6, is DSGVTQTPKHLITATGQRVTLRCSPRSGDLSVYWYQQSLDQGLQFLIQYYNGEERAKGNILERFSAQQFPDLHSELNLSSLELGDSALYFCASSTRGGPSYNSPLHFGNGTRLTVT.

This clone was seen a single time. Written as DNA, the CDR3 is TGTGCCAGCAGCGTATGGACTAGCGCTTCGCAGTATTTT. This gives the protein CASSVWTSASQYF. The chain links TRBV5-5 to TRBJ2-3, with 9 bases aligning to TRBD2. With V trimmed by 4 bases and J by 10 bases, 7 bases remained unmatched. Germline CDR1 SGHKS, CDR2 YYEKEE (reference sequence). CDR3 length equals 13 residues.

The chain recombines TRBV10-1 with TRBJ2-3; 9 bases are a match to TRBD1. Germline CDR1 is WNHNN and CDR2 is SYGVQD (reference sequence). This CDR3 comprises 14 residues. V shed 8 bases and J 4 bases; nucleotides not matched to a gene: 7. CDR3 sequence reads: CASSGTGRPDTQYF. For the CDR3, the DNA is TGCGCCAGCTCCGGGACAGGGAGGCCAGATACGCAGTATTTT.

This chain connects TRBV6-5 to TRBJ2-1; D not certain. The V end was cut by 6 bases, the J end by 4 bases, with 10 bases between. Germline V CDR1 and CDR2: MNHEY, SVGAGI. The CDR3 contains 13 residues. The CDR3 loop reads CASRGLTYNEQFF. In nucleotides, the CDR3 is TGTGCCAGCAGAGGGCTTACGTACAATGAGCAGTTCTTC.

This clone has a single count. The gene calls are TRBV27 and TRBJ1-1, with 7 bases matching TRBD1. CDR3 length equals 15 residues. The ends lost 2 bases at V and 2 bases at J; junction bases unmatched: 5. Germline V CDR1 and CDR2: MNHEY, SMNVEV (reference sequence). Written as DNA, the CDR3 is TGTGCCAGCAGTTTAGACAGGGTTTTTAACACTGAAGCTTTCTTT. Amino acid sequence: CASSLDRVFNTEAFF.

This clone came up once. CDR3 sequence (DNA): TGTGCCAGCAGACCCAGTGGAGGGTACACCTATGGCTACACCTTC. Its translation: CASRPSGGYTYGYTF. The V gene is TRBV28, the J gene TRBJ1-2, with no clear D. Germline assignment: CDR1 MDHEN and CDR2 SYDVKM. The germline V and J ends were trimmed by 6 bases and 4 bases, with 18 bases remaining between them. This CDR3 spans 15 amino acids.

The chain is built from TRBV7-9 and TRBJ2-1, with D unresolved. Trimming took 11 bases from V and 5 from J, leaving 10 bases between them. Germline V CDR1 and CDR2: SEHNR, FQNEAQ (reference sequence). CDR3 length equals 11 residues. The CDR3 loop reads CAADSHNEQFF. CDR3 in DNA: TGTGCCGCCGATAGCCACAATGAGCAGTTCTTC.

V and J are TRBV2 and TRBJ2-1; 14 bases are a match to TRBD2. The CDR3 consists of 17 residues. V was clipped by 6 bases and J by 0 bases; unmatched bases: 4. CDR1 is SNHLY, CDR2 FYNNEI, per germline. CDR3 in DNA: TGTGCCAGCAGCGGACTAGCGGGAGGCTTCTCCTACAATGAGCAGTTCTTC. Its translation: CASSGLAGGFSYNEQFF.

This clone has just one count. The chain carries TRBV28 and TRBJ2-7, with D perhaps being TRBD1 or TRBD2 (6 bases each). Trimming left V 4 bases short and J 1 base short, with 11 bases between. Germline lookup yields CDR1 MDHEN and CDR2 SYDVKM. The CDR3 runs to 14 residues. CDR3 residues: CASSSQGGSYEQYF. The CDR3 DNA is TGTGCCAGCAGTTCTCAAGGGGGGTCCTACGAGCAGTACTTC.

CDR3 amino acids: CASSRDSLGQPQHF. In DNA form, the CDR3 reads TGTGCCAGCAGCAGAGACAGTCTTGGCCAGCCCCAGCATTTT. The V and J genes are TRBV7-2 and TRBJ1-5; D may be TRBD1 (5 bases). The CDR3 consists of 14 residues. Germline V lookup: CDR1 SGHTA, CDR2 FQGNSA. V shed 5 bases and J shed 7 bases, with 15 bases lying between them. The full variable domain, rest sourced from reference TRBV7-2 and TRBJ1-5, is GAGVSQSPSNKVTEKGKDVELRCDPISGHTALYWYRQSLGQGLEFLIYFQGNSAPDKSGLPSDRFSAERTGGSVSTLTIQRTQQEDSAVYLCASSRDSLGQPQHFGDGTRLSIL.

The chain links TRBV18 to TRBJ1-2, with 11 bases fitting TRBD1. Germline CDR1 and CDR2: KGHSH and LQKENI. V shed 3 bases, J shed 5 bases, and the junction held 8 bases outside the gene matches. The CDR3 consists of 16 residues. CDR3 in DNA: TGTGCCAGCTCACCGACTAGGGACAGGGGGGATTATGGCTACACCTTC. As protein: CASSPTRDRGDYGYTF. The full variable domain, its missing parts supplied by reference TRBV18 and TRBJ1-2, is NAGVMQNPRHLVRRRGQEARLRCSPMKGHSHVYWYRQLPEEGLKFMVYLQKENIIDESGMPKERFSAEFPKEGPSILRIQQVVRGDSAAYFCASSPTRDRGDYGYTFGSGTRLTVV.

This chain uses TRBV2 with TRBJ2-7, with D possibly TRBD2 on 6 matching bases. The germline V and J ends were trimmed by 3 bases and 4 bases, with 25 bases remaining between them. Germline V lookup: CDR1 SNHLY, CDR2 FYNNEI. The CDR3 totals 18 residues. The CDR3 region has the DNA TGTGCCAGCAGTGATGGGGGGACGATGGCCCGGAACGAATACGAGCAGTACTTC. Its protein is CASSDGGTMARNEYEQYF.

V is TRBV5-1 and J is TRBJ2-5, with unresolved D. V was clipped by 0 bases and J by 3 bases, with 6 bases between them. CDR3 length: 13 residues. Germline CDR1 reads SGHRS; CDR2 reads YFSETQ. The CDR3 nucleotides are TGCGCCAGCAGCTTGGGACAAGAAGAGACCCAGTACTTC. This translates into CASSLGQEETQYF.

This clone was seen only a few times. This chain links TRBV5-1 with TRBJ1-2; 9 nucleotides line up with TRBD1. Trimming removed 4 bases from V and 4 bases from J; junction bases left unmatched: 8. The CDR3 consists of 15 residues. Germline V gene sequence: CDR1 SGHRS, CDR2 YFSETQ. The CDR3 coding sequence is TGCGCCAGCAGCCTTGACAGGGGGACAACCTATGGCTACACCTTC. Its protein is CASSLDRGTTYGYTF. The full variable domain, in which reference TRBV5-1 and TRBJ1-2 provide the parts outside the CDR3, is KAGVTQTPRYLIKTRGQQVTLSCSPISGHRSVSWYQQTPGQGLQFLFEYFSETQRNKGNFPGRFSGRQFSNSRSEMNVSTLELGDSALYLCASSLDRGTTYGYTFGSGTRLTVV.

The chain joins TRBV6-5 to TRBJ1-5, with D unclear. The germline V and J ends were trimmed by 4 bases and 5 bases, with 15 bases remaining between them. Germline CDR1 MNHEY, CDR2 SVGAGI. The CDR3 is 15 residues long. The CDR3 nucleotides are TGTGCCAGCAGTTCCGGAACAGAAAGTTATCAGCCCCAGCATTTT. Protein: CASSSGTESYQPQHF.

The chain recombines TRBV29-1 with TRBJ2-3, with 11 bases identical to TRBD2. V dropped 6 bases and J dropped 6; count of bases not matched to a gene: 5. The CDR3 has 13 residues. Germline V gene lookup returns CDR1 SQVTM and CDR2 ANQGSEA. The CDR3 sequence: CSVLSGGADTQYF. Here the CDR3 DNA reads TGCAGCGTCCTTAGCGGGGGGGCTGATACGCAGTATTTT.

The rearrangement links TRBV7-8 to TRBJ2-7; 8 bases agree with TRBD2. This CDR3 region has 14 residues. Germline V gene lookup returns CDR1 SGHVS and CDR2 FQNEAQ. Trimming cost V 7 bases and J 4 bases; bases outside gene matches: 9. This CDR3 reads CASTGGVELYEQYF. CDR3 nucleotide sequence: TGTGCCAGCACCGGGGGGGTTGAATTGTACGAGCAGTACTTC.

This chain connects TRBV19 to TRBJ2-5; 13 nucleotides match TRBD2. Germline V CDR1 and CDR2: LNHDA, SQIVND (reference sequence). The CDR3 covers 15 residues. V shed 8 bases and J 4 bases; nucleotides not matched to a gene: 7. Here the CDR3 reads CASRTSGSAGETQYF. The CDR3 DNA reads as TGTGCCAGTCGGACTAGCGGGAGCGCCGGAGAGACCCAGTACTTC.

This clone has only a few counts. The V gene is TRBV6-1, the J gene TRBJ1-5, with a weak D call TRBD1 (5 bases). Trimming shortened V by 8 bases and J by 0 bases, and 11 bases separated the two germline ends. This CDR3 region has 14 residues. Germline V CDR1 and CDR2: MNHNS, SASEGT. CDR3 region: CASDWGTSNQPQHF. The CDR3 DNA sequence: TGTGCCAGCGATTGGGGGACTAGCAATCAGCCCCAGCATTTT.

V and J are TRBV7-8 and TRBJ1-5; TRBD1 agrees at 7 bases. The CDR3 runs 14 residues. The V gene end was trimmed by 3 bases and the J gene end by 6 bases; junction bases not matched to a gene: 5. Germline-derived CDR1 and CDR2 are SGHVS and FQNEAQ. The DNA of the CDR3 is TGTGCCAGCAGCTTCAGGGGGTCGGGTCAGCCCCAGCATTTT. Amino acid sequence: CASSFRGSGQPQHF.

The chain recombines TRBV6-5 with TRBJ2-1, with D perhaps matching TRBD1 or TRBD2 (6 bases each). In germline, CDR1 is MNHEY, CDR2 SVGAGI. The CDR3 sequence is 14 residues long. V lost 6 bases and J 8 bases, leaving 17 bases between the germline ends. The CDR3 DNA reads TGTGCCAGCAGCGGGGGCCGGGGTAGGGATGAGCAGTTCTTC. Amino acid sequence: CASSGGRGRDEQFF.

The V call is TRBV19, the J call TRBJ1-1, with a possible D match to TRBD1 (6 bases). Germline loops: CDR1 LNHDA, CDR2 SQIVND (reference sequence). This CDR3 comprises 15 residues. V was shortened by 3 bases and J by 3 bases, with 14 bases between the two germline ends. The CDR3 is CASSMGRGADTEAFF. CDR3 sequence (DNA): TGTGCCAGTAGTATGGGTAGGGGGGCCGACACTGAAGCTTTCTTT.

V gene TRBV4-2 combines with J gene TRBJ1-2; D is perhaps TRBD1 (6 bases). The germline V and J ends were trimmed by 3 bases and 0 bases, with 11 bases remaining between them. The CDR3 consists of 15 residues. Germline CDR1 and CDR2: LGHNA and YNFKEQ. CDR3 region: CASSQDDRTNYGYTF. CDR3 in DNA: TGTGCCAGCAGCCAGGATGACAGGACTAACTATGGCTACACCTTC.

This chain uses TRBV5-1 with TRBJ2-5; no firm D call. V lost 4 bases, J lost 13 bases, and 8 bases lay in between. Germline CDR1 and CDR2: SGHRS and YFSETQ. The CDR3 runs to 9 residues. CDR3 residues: CASSPSPYF. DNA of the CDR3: TGCGCCAGCAGCCCCTCCCCGTACTTC.

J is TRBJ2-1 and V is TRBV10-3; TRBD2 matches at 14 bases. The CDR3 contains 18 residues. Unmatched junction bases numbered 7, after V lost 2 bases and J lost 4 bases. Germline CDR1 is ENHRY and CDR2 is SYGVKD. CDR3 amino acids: CAISERGTSGGNYNEQFF. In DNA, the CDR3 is TGTGCCATCAGTGAGAGAGGGACTAGCGGGGGAAATTACAATGAGCAGTTCTTC.

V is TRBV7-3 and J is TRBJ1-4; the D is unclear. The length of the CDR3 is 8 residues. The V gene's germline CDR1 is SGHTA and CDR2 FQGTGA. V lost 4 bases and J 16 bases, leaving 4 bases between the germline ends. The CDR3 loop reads CASSCPFF. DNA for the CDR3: TGTGCCAGCAGCTGTCCGTTTTTT.